The source of this T cell receptor beta chain is a study of blood T cell repertoires in COVID-19. Turning to the study itself: There were acute and convalescent COVID-19 samples, and they came from the United States, Italy and Spain. T cells, B-cell-depleted T cells, or PBMCs supplied cDNA or gDNA.

This clone was picked up a small number of times. The Seattle patients joined while their infection was active and were tracked longitudinally afterward. Trimming pared 8 bases from V and 3 bases from J, leaving 11 bases between. This CDR3 region has 12 residues. Per the germline V gene, CDR1 is SQVTM and CDR2 is ANQGSEA. In the original processing: Counts of nucleated cells, estimated from reference gene primer amplification, were obtained. The assay was immunoSEQ multiplex PCR, and TCRdb's table has in-frame clones only and misses some. That table supplies the V and J calls and clone size; D and trimming were determined from the DNA. The data show around 220,000 clones, with about 84% seen just once and 7.8% held by the top ten.

The sequenced material came from peripheral blood. The gene calls are TRBV29-1 and TRBJ1-3; tentative D call: TRBD1 (5 bases). This clonotype was sampled from a woman older than 75 with COVID-19, enrolled during active disease. Here the CDR3 DNA reads TGCAGCACCCAGGGCTTTGGAAACACCATATATTTT. This gives the protein CSTQGFGNTIYF.